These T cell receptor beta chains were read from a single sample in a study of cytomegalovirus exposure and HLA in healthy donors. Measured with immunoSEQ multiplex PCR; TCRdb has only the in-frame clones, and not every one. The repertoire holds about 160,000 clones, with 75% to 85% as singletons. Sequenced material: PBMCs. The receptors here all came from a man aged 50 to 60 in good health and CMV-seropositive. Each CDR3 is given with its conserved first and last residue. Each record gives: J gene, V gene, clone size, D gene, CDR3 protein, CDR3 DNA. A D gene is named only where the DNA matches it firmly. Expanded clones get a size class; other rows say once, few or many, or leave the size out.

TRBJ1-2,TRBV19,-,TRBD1,CASTHHPGTGGLNYGYTF,TGTGCCAGTACCCACCACCCCGGGACAGGGGGGCTCAACTATGGCTACACCTTC
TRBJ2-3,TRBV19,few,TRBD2,CASSVSGREDTQYF,TGTGCCAGTAGTGTGAGCGGGAGGGAAGATACGCAGTATTTT
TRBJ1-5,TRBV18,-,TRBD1,CASSPDRGPAGKQPQHF,TGTGCCAGCTCACCCGACAGGGGGCCTGCGGGGAAACAGCCCCAGCATTTT
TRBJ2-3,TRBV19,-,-,CASSILAGAGTDTQYF,TGTGCCAGTAGTATCTTGGCGGGGGCTGGCACAGATACGCAGTATTTT
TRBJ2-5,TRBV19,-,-,CASSAGRLNF,TGTGCCAGTAGCGCCGGGAGACTAAACTTC
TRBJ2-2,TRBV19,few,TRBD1,CASSLLLGQGNTGELFF,TGTGCCAGTAGCCTTCTCCTGGGACAGGGGAACACCGGGGAGCTGTTTTTT
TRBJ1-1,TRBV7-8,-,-,CASSLDRAGRHAEAFF,TGTGCCAGCAGCTTAGATCGCGCAGGGCGGCACGCTGAAGCTTTCTTT
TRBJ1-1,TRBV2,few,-,CASRTALNTEAFF,TGTGCCAGCAGGACAGCCCTGAACACTGAAGCTTTCTTT
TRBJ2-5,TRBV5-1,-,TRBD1,CASSPGTGLGETQYF,TGCGCCAGCAGCCCCGGGACAGGGCTGGGTGAGACCCAGTACTTC
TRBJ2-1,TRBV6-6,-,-,CASRQARGSSYNEQFF,TGTGCCAGCAGACAGGCGAGGGGGAGCTCCTACAATGAGCAGTTCTTC
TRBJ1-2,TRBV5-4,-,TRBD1,CASRPTRGQSYGYTF,TGTGCCAGCAGACCGACCAGGGGGCAGAGCTATGGCTACACCTTC
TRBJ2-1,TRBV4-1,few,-,CASSDALQAANEQFF,TGCGCCAGCAGCGATGCACTGCAGGCTGCCAATGAGCAGTTCTTC
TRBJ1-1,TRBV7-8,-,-,CASSLSGTEAFF,TGTGCCAGCAGCTTATCAGGGACTGAAGCTTTCTTT
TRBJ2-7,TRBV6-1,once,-,CASSDPGRSSYEQYF,TGTGCCAGCAGTGACCCAGGGAGGAGCTCCTACGAGCAGTACTTC
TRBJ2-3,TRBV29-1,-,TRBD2,CSVVPTSGGQDTQYF,TGCAGCGTTGTCCCGACTAGCGGGGGCCAAGATACGCAGTATTTT
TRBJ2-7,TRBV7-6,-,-,CASSLRDSPYEQYF,TGTGCCAGCAGCTTACGGGACTCTCCCTACGAGCAGTACTTC
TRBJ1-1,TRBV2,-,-,CASNDIREAFF,TGTGCCAGCAATGATATCAGGGAAGCTTTCTTT
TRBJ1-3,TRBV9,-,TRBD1,CASSGFGWTGLNAGNTIYF,TGTGCCAGCAGCGGCTTCGGTTGGACAGGGCTTAATGCTGGAAACACCATATATTTT
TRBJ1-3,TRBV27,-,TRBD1,CASSPTFNHPGQGFGNTIYF,TGTGCCAGCAGTCCGACCTTCAACCACCCCGGACAGGGCTTTGGGAACACCATATATTTT
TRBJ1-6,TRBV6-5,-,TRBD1,CASSKTTGSRSPLHF,TGTGCCAGCAGCAAAACGACAGGGTCTAGGTCACCCCTCCACTTT
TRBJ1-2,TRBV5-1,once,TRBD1,CASGRTGEGGYTF,TGCGCCAGCGGGAGGACAGGGGAGGGTGGCTACACCTTC
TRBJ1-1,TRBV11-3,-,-,CASSQVRDKNTEAFF,TGTGCCAGCAGCCAAGTACGGGACAAAAACACTGAAGCTTTCTTT
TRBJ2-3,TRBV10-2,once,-,CASSEREGGGDTQYF,TGCGCCAGCAGTGAGCGGGAAGGGGGTGGAGATACGCAGTATTTT
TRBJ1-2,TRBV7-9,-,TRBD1,CASRDRAGGYTF,TGTGCCAGCAGGGACAGGGCGGGCGGCTACACCTTC
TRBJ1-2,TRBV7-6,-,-,CASSLGTDVYGYTF,TGTGCCAGCAGCTTAGGGACAGACGTCTATGGCTACACCTTC
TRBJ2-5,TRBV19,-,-,CASSTGDQETQYF,TGTGCCAGTAGTACGGGAGATCAAGAGACCCAGTACTTC
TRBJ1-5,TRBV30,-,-,CAWSDDSHSNQPQHF,TGTGCCTGGAGTGACGACTCCCATAGCAATCAGCCCCAGCATTTT
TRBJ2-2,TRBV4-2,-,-,CASSQPRGGDTGELFF,TGTGCCAGCAGCCAACCAAGGGGGGGAGACACCGGGGAGCTGTTTTTT
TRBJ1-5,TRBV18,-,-,CASSPTASNQPQHF,TGTGCCAGCTCACCAACCGCGAGCAATCAGCCCCAGCATTTT
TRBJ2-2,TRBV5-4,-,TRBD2,CASSFLFASGRAGTGELFF,TGTGCCAGCAGCTTTCTGTTTGCTAGCGGGAGGGCGGGCACCGGGGAGCTGTTTTTT
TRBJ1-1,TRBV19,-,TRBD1,CASTWDRGLNTEAFF,TGTGCCAGTACTTGGGACAGGGGATTGAACACTGAAGCTTTCTTT
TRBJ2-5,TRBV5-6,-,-,CASSSRRIQETQYF,TGTGCCAGCAGCTCGAGGAGGATTCAAGAGACCCAGTACTTC
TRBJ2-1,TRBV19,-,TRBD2,CASSTGSSGRPYREQFF,TGTGCCAGTAGTACAGGATCTAGCGGGAGACCCTATCGCGAGCAGTTCTTC
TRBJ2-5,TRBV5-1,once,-,CASSDPGLQYQETQYF,TGCGCCAGCAGCGATCCGGGACTCCAGTACCAAGAGACCCAGTACTTC
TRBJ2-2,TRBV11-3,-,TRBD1,CASSPRGQANTGELFF,TGTGCCAGCAGCCCGAGGGGACAGGCGAACACCGGGGAGCTGTTTTTT
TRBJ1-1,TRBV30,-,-,CAYQVGNTEAFF,TGTGCCTACCAGGTAGGGAACACTGAAGCTTTCTTT
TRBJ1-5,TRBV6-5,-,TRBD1,CASSPRQGVYQPQHF,TGTGCCAGCAGTCCCAGACAGGGGGTATATCAGCCCCAGCATTTT
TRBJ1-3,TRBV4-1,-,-,CASSRRDSGNTIYF,TGCGCCAGCAGCAGGAGGGACTCTGGAAACACCATATATTTT
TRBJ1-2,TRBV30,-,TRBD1,CLPPPPGQGACGYTF,TGTCTACCCCCCCCGCCCGGACAGGGGGCGTGCGGCTACACCTTC
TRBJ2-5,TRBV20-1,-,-,CSARSGETQYF,TGCAGTGCTAGATCCGGGGAGACCCAGTACTTC